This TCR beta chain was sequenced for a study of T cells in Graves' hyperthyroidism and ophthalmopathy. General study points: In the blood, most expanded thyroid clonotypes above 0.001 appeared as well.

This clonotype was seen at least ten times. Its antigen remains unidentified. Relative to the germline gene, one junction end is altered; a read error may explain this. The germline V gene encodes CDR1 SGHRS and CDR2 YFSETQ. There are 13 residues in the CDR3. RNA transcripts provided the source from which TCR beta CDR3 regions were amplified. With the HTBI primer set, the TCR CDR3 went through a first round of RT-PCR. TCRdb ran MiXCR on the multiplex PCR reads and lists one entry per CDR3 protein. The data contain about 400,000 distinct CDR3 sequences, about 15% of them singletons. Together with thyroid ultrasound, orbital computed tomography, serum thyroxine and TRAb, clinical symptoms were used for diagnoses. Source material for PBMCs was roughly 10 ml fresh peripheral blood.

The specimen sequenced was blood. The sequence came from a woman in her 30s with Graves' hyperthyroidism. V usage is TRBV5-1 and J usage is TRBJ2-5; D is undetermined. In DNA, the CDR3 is TGTGCCAGCAGTTTAGACGGAGAAGAGACCCAGTACTTC. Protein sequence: CASSLDGEETQYF.